The rows below give T cell receptor beta chains drawn from one sample of a study of T cell responses to AZD1222 COVID-19 vaccine. TCRdb keeps only in-frame clones here, not all; method: immunoSEQ multiplex PCR. The data show fewer than 200,000 clones, around 94% seen once. The material was peripheral blood, obtained 28 days after the second AZD1222 dose. The source of these receptors is an adult who received the AZD1222 COVID-19 vaccine. CDR3s include the opening cysteine and the closing phenylalanine or tryptophan. Each record gives: V gene, clone size, J gene, D gene, CDR3 DNA, CDR3 protein. D genes are given only for firm matches. Part of the rows lack a size; the others show once, few, many or a class for expanded clones.

TRBV7-2,-,TRBJ2-4,-,TGTGCCAGCAGCTTAATGGGGTCCGTAAACATTCAGTACTTC,CASSLMGSVNIQYF
TRBV5-5,-,TRBJ2-7,-,TGTGCCAGCAGCCCTCACGGGGCCACCGAGCAGTACTTC,CASSPHGATEQYF
TRBV29-1,-,TRBJ1-2,-,TGCAGCGGGGGGCCCGCTAACTATGGCTACACCTTC,CSGGPANYGYTF
TRBV2,-,TRBJ1-2,-,TGTGCCAGCAGGGTCCAACCAGGGGGCTACACCTTC,CASRVQPGGYTF
TRBV11-3,once,TRBJ1-2,-,TGTGCCAGCAGCTTAAGGTCGGGTTCAAACTATGGCTACACCTTC,CASSLRSGSNYGYTF
TRBV29-1,-,TRBJ1-4,TRBD1,TGCAGCGTTGTCCCCGGGACAGGGGATGAAAAACTGTTTTTT,CSVVPGTGDEKLFF
TRBV18,-,TRBJ1-5,-,TGTGCCAGCTCACCAGACGGGAATCAGCCCCAGCATTTT,CASSPDGNQPQHF
TRBV9,-,TRBJ1-4,-,TGTGCCAGCAGCCCCCGGGGGCCTAATGAAAAACTGTTTTTT,CASSPRGPNEKLFF
TRBV6-2/TRBV6-3,-,TRBJ2-7,TRBD1,TGTGCCAGCAGCCCCGGGACAGGGGAGACCGAGCAGTACTTC,CASSPGTGETEQYF
TRBV24-1,-,TRBJ2-1,-,TGTGCCACCGAAAATAGAGAGACCAATGAGCAGTTCTTC,CATENRETNEQFF
TRBV29-1,-,TRBJ1-1,-,TGCAGCGTTCGGACAGTGAACACTGAAGCTTTCTTT,CSVRTVNTEAFF
TRBV28,-,TRBJ2-7,-,TGTGCCAGCAGTCAGACGGACGTCGAGCAGTACTTC,CASSQTDVEQYF
TRBV7-8,-,TRBJ1-5,-,TGTGCCAGCAGCGGATCAGGGATTCAGTATCAGCCCCAGCATTTT,CASSGSGIQYQPQHF
TRBV6-2/TRBV6-3,once,TRBJ2-7,-,TGTGCCAGCAGTTATTCGTTTGCGGGATTTAGCTCCTACGAGCAGTACTTC,CASSYSFAGFSSYEQYF
TRBV5-5,-,TRBJ1-6,-,TGTGCCAGCAGCTTGGCTCAGGGTGCGCCCCTCCACTTT,CASSLAQGAPLHF
TRBV27,-,TRBJ1-2,-,TGTGCCAGCAGTCTAACTTGGCAGGGTGGGTATGGCTACACCTTC,CASSLTWQGGYGYTF
TRBV28,-,TRBJ1-4,-,TGTGCCAGCAGGGAAGGAGGGACGAATGAAAAACTGTTTTTT,CASREGGTNEKLFF
TRBV19,-,TRBJ2-3,-,TGTGCCAGTACTTTGTCGGAGGGGGATACGCAGTATTTT,CASTLSEGDTQYF
TRBV7-8,-,TRBJ1-2,-,TGTGCCAGCAGCTTAGCGAGTCTGGGGGCCGGCTACACCTTC,CASSLASLGAGYTF
TRBV18,-,TRBJ2-6,-,TGTGCCAGCTCACCACCGGTCAGGCCTGGGGCCAACGTCCTGACTTTC,CASSPPVRPGANVLTF
TRBV30,-,TRBJ1-1,-,TGTGCCTGGAGTGTCCCCATGTTTAGTCCTACCTTT,CAWSVPMFSPTF
TRBV19,-,TRBJ1-5,-,TGTGCCAGTAGTATACGGGGACCTAATCAGCCCCAGCATTTT,CASSIRGPNQPQHF
TRBV6-5,-,TRBJ1-1,-,TGTGCCAGCAGTTACGTGGGGGCTGAAGCTTTCTTT,CASSYVGAEAFF
TRBV3-1/TRBV3-2,-,TRBJ2-1,TRBD2,TGTGCCAGCAGCCCAGTTAGCGGGGGGTTCAATGAGCAGTTCTTC,CASSPVSGGFNEQFF
TRBV6-5,-,TRBJ2-7,-,TGTGCCAGCAGCCCAGGGAGTATCTACGAGCAGTACTTC,CASSPGSIYEQYF
TRBV7-2,-,TRBJ1-5,-,TGTGCCAGCAGCAGGGACACCAATCAGCCCCAGCATTTT,CASSRDTNQPQHF
TRBV18,-,TRBJ1-5,-,TGTGCCAGCTCACCCGGGAGCGGGGATCAGCCCCAGCATTTT,CASSPGSGDQPQHF
TRBV18,-,TRBJ1-1,-,TGTGCCAGCTCACCACCGGCCAGGGGGAACACTGAAGCTTTCTTT,CASSPPARGNTEAFF
TRBV4-1,-,TRBJ1-1,TRBD1,TGCGCCAGCACCTGGGACAGGGGTGTTACCCCTGAAGCTTTCTTT,CASTWDRGVTPEAFF
TRBV4-1,-,TRBJ2-3,-,TGCGCCAGCAGCCAAGTGGGGACCTGGTCCGATACGCAGTATTTT,CASSQVGTWSDTQYF
TRBV7-2,-,TRBJ2-3,-,TGTGCCAGCAGCTTAGTTTCCGCGGGGTACACAGATACGCAGTATTTT,CASSLVSAGYTDTQYF
TRBV21-1,-,TRBJ1-2,-,TGTGCCAGCAACCAACAGGGATGGTATGGCTACACCTTC,CASNQQGWYGYTF
TRBV7-8,-,TRBJ1-1,-,TGTGCCAGCAGCTCATCGGGGAGGGACACTGAAGCTTTCTTT,CASSSSGRDTEAFF
TRBV19,-,TRBJ2-1,TRBD2,TGTGCCAGCAGGGGACTAGACAATGAGCAGTTCTTC,CASRGLDNEQFF
TRBV14,once,TRBJ1-1,TRBD1,TGTGCCAGCAGCCAAGCGACTTTTCGCAGGGGGCGAAAGAACACTGAAGCTTTCTTT,CASSQATFRRGRKNTEAFF
TRBV6-5,-,TRBJ2-7,-,TGTGCCAGCAGTACTCTGACCGAAGGGGAGCAGTACTTC,CASSTLTEGEQYF
TRBV7-9,-,TRBJ1-2,-,TGTGCCAGCACCCTCGGAGTCAGAGATGGCTACACCTTC,CASTLGVRDGYTF